The clone carrying this T cell receptor beta chain was seen ten or more times. This entry belongs to a study of T cells after yellow fever vaccination. They built TCR cDNA with 5'RACE template switching, a step that put in a universal primer site and UMIs. TCRdb reprocessed the 5' RACE reads with MiXCR, giving one entry per CDR3 protein. The sample contains fewer than 350,000 distinct CDR3 sequences, more than 8.5% of which appear only once. The V gene's germline CDR1 is LGHNA and CDR2 YSLEER. Trimming removed 0 bases from V and 6 bases from J, with 4 bases in between. This CDR3 region has 12 residues.

The TCR originated in a man in his late teens or twenties who received the YFV17D yellow fever vaccine. The V gene is TRBV4-3, the J gene TRBJ2-3; D call uncertain. The source was PBMCs, collected on the day of the first yellow fever vaccination. CDR3 region: CASSQDLDTQYF. The CDR3 nucleotides are TGCGCCAGCAGCCAAGATCTTGATACGCAGTATTTT.